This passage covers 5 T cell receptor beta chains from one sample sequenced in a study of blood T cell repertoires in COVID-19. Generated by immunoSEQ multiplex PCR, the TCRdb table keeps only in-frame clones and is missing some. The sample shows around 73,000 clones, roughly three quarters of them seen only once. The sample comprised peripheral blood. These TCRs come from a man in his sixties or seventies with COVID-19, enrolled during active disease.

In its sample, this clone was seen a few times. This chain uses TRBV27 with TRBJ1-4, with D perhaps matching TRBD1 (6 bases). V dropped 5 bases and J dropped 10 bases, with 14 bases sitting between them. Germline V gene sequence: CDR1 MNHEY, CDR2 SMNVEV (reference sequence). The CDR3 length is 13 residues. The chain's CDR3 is CASSPGGGGKLFF. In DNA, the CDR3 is TGTGCCAGCAGTCCCGGCGGGGGCGGAAAACTGTTTTTT.

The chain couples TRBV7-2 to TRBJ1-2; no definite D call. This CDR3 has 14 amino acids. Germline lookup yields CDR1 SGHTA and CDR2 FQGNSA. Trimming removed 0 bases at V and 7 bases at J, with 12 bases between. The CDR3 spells CASSLALRSAGYTF. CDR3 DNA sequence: TGTGCCAGCAGCTTAGCTCTCAGGTCCGCTGGCTACACCTTC.

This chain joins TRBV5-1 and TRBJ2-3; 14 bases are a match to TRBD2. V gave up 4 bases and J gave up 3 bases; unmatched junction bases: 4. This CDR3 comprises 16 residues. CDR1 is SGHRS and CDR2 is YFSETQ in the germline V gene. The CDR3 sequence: CASSPGLAGATDTQYF. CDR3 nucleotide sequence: TGCGCCAGCAGCCCGGGACTAGCGGGGGCTACAGATACGCAGTATTTT.

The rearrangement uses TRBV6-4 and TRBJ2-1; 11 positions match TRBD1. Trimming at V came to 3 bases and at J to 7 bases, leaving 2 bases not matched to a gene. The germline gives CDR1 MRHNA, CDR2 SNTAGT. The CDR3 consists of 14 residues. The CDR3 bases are TGTGCCAGCAGTGAAGGACAGGGGGCGAATGAGCAGTTCTTC. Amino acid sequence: CASSEGQGANEQFF.

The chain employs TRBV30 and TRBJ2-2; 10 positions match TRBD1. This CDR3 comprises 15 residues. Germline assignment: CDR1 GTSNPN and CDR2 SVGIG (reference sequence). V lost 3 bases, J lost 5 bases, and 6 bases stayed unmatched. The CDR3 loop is CAWSRGQGVTGELFF. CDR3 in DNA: TGTGCCTGGAGCCGAGGACAGGGGGTGACCGGGGAGCTGTTTTTT.